This T cell receptor beta chain is from a study of cytomegalovirus exposure and HLA in healthy donors. PCR amplification relied on 60 Vbeta primers (plus 13 Jbeta primers). Generated by immunoSEQ multiplex PCR, the TCRdb table keeps only in-frame clones and is missing some. The table has around 200,000 clones, less than 80% seen once. CDR1 and CDR2 (germline): SGHRS, YFSETQ. V dropped 3 bases and J dropped 2; count of bases not matched to a gene: 3. This CDR3 contains 15 residues. General study points: Several top significant clusters appeared, in a later analysis, to be linked to common viral pathogens. Reportedly, cytomegalovirus status was diagnosed with high sensitivity and specificity. Cytomegalovirus association was listed for 164 TCR beta chains.

This clone appeared once. Its antigen is unknown. Material: PBMCs. V and J are TRBV5-1 and TRBJ2-2, with 8 bases that match TRBD2. This sequence originates from a girl aged 2 to 10 in good health and CMV-seronegative. The CDR3 nucleotides are TGCGCCAGCAGCTCGAGCGGGAGTAACACCGGGGAGCTGTTTTTT. It encodes CASSSSGSNTGELFF.